This T cell receptor beta chain was documented in a study of low-dose radiotherapy and immunotherapy resistance in tumors. Across the whole study: Dosing of intravenous cyclophosphamide at 200 mg/m2 occurred every two weeks and took place one day prior to radiation and immunotherapy. Patients took aspirin (300 mg orally, daily) for four cycles beginning at cycle 1 day 1.

Germline V CDR1 and CDR2: MGHRA, YSYEKL. The CDR3 is 13 amino acids. Trimming took off 3 bases at V and 9 bases at J, with 12 bases between the two ends. This clonotype occurred many times. Time point given: after trial treatment. The treatment denotes: LDRT plus nivolumab, ipilimumab, low-dose cyclophosphamide and aspirin (RACIN trial). All of the donors were given nivolumab, ipilimumab, aspirin, low-dose cyclophosphamide and low-dose radiotherapy as part of RACIN, a single-arm trial. Patients with advanced, tumor-infiltrating lymphocyte-negative solid tumors were eligible. Priming of first-strand cDNA relied on TRAV- and TRBV-specific primers (covering alpha and beta chains). Using a constant-region primer together with a V-primer adapter, TCRs were subjected to around 20 PCR cycles of amplification. TCRdb independently ran MiXCR on the reads; one entry per CDR3 protein. This table has tens of thousands of distinct CDR3 sequences, around 17% appearing once.

This chain uses TRBV4-1 with TRBJ2-1, with D possibly matching TRBD2 (5 bases). The receptor comes from a male donor with prostate cancer. The sequenced sample was PBMCs, obtained after low-dose radiotherapy plus immunotherapy. CDR3 DNA: TGCGCCAGCAGCCATACTAGAGAGCTTGAGCAGTTCTTC. This codes for CASSHTRELEQFF.